The 27 T cell receptor beta chains below were found in one sample sequenced in a study of T cell clonotyping in hematopoietic cell transplantation. The data were produced by immunoSEQ multiplex PCR, yet TCRdb's version contains in-frame clones alone and is incomplete. The repertoire has approximately 25,000 clones, approximately 94% of them found once; the top ten carry 1.1% to 1.5%. The sample was peripheral blood mononuclear cells. Source of these receptors: a man aged 50 to 60 in good health. Some clones in this sample may be carry-over from other donors' samples.

The rearrangement links TRBV4-1 to TRBJ2-1; tentative D call: TRBD1 (6 bases). V was clipped by 0 bases and J by 8 bases, with 20 bases between them. There are 17 residues in the CDR3. The germline V gene encodes CDR1 MGHRA and CDR2 YSYEKL. CDR3 amino acids: CASSQDPNQGSKDEQFF. The DNA of the CDR3 is TGCGCCAGCAGCCAAGATCCCAATCAGGGGTCTAAGGATGAGCAGTTCTTC.

The gene calls are TRBV30 and TRBJ1-1; no clear D. The V gene lost 3 bases and the J gene lost 5 bases, with 7 bases spanning the gap. Germline CDR1 and CDR2: GTSNPN and SVGIG (reference sequence). This CDR3 contains 11 residues. CDR3 region: CAWSLRTEAFF. In DNA, the CDR3 is TGTGCCTGGAGCTTACGGACTGAAGCTTTCTTT.

The chain uses TRBV20-1 and TRBJ2-5, with D uncertain. From germline, CDR1 is DFQATT and CDR2 SNEGSKA (reference sequence). This CDR3 has 11 residues. V lost 4 bases, J lost 2 bases, and 5 bases lay in between. In nucleotides, the CDR3 is TGCAGTGCTAATATACAAGAGACCCAGTACTTC. It encodes CSANIQETQYF.

The rearrangement uses TRBV19 and TRBJ2-7; D may match TRBD1 or TRBD2 (5 bases each). CDR1 and CDR2 from the germline V gene are LNHDA and SQIVND (reference sequence). This CDR3 spans 12 amino acids. This CDR3 reads CASGTGSYEQYF. CDR3 DNA: TGTGCTTCGGGGACGGGCTCCTACGAGCAGTACTTC.

The chain combines TRBV2 with TRBJ1-5; TRBD1 agrees at 9 bases. The CDR3 is 15 amino acids. V lost 1 base, J lost 5 bases, and 3 bases stayed unmatched. In germline, CDR1 is SNHLY, CDR2 FYNNEI. CDR3 coding DNA: TGTGCCAGCAGTGAAGAAGGGACAGGGCATCAGCCCCAGCATTTT. Protein sequence: CASSEEGTGHQPQHF.

About this clone itself: A junction boundary mismatches the germline segment, possibly from a read error. CDR3 bases: TGTGCCAGCAGCGCGCGGGTGGGCTACCATGAGCAGTTCTTC. It yields the protein CASSARVGYHEQFF. The rearrangement uses TRBV7-2 and TRBJ2-1; tentatively, D is TRBD2 (5 bases). CDR1 is SGHTA and CDR2 is FQGNSA in the germline V gene. This CDR3 region has 14 residues.

The chain carries TRBV5-6 and TRBJ2-7; possibly TRBD1 for D (6 bases). The germline V gene has CDR1 SGHDT and CDR2 YYEEEE. There are 12 residues in the CDR3. The ends were cut back, 0 bases at V and 12 bases at J, with 13 bases in the middle. DNA for the CDR3: TGTGCCAGCAGCTTGGGGGGGCAGGTGGTGTACTTC. It is translated as CASSLGGQVVYF.

This clone appeared once. J is TRBJ1-5 and V is TRBV2; 7 bases align to TRBD1. This CDR3 comprises 14 residues. CDR1 is SNHLY, CDR2 FYNNEI, per germline. V gave up 5 bases and J gave up 4 bases; unmatched junction bases: 5. CDR3 nucleotides: TGTGCCAGCAGTCCGACAGGGCGAAATCAGCCCCAGCATTTT. This gives the protein CASSPTGRNQPQHF.

This chain uses TRBV9 with TRBJ1-5; 8 bases are a match to TRBD1. The CDR3 totals 17 residues. CDR1 is SGDLS, CDR2 YYNGEE, per germline. V lost 0 bases, J lost 2 bases, and 7 bases stayed unmatched. The CDR3 loop reads CASSVDRTGTCNQPQHF. In DNA, the CDR3 is TGTGCCAGCAGCGTAGATCGGACAGGGACATGCAATCAGCCCCAGCATTTT. Looking up the rest from reference TRBV9 and TRBJ1-5 gives the full variable domain: DSGVTQTPKHLITATGQRVTLRCSPRSGDLSVYWYQQSLDQGLQFLIQYYNGEERAKGNILERFSAQQFPDLHSELNLSSLELGDSALYFCASSVDRTGTCNQPQHFGDGTRLSIL.

The chain has TRBV5-1 and TRBJ2-2, with D tentatively TRBD1 (5 bases). There are 13 residues in the CDR3. Looked up from germline, CDR1 is SGHRS and CDR2 is YFSETQ. V was cut by 4 bases and J by 6 bases, with 10 bases left in between. In DNA, the CDR3 is TGCGCCAGCAGCGAAGACAGATCCGGGGAGCTGTTTTTT. Residues: CASSEDRSGELFF.

The V and J genes are TRBV28 and TRBJ1-1, with unresolved D. V was pared by 6 bases and J by 11 bases, with 16 bases between. Germline assignment: CDR1 MDHEN and CDR2 SYDVKM. The length of the CDR3 is 12 residues. The CDR3 here is CASSLRVSTAFF. The CDR3 bases are TGTGCCAGCAGCCTTAGGGTGTCGACGGCTTTCTTT.

CDR3 sequence (DNA): TGTGCCAGCAGCTTAGATCTCAACTACGAGCAGTACTTC. Its protein product is CASSLDLNYEQYF. This sequence joins TRBV11-2 and TRBJ2-7; D gene uncertain. V was clipped by 0 bases and J by 3 bases, with 6 bases between them. The germline CDR1 and CDR2 sequences are SGHAT and FQNNGV. CDR3 length: 13 residues.

This sequence joins TRBV5-1 and TRBJ1-1; D gene ambiguous. This CDR3 contains 13 residues. The V gene's germline CDR1 is SGHRS and CDR2 YFSETQ. Trimming removed 4 bases at V and 7 bases at J, with 14 bases between. CDR3 in DNA: TGCGCCAGCAGCAGAAGTCCAGAAAGTGAAGCTTTCTTT. Its protein is CASSRSPESEAFF.

The chain combines TRBV6-4 with TRBJ1-2, with a weak D call TRBD1 (5 bases). The germline V and J ends were trimmed by 9 bases and 8 bases, with 13 bases remaining between them. CDR3 size: 11 residues. The germline CDR1 and CDR2 sequences are MRHNA and SNTAGT. CDR3 bases: TGTGCCAGGAGACAGATTTGGGGCTACACCTTC. The encoded protein is CARRQIWGYTF.

The gene calls are TRBV7-2 and TRBJ2-5; D is unclear. V was pared by 0 bases and J by 2 bases, with 7 bases between. Germline assignment: CDR1 SGHTA and CDR2 FQGNSA. CDR3 length: 14 amino acids. CDR3 DNA sequence: TGTGCCAGCAGCTTAGCGTCAGTTCAAGAGACCCAGTACTTC. Its protein is CASSLASVQETQYF.

The CDR3 is CASSRDRVAGYTF. Here the CDR3 DNA reads TGTGCCAGCAGTCGGGACAGGGTAGCTGGCTACACCTTC. The V gene is TRBV6-4, the J gene TRBJ1-2, with 9 nucleotides matching TRBD1. The V gene's germline CDR1 is MRHNA and CDR2 SNTAGT. V was clipped by 5 bases and J by 7 bases; unmatched bases: 5. The CDR3 extends over 13 amino acids.

This chain connects TRBV7-9 to TRBJ1-5; perhaps TRBD1 as D (5 bases). V shed 5 bases and J shed 2 bases, with 13 bases lying between them. Germline CDR1 SEHNR, CDR2 FQNEAQ (reference sequence). The CDR3 consists of 15 residues. The chain's CDR3 is CASSPAAGGNQPQHF. As DNA, the CDR3 is TGTGCCAGCAGCCCCGCCGCGGGGGGCAATCAGCCCCAGCATTTT. Together with reference TRBV7-9 and TRBJ1-5, the CDR3 gives the full variable domain: DTGVSQNPRHKITKRGQNVTFRCDPISEHNRLYWYRQTLGQGPEFLTYFQNEAQLEKSRLLSDRFSAERPKGSFSTLEIQRTEQGDSAMYLCASSPAAGGNQPQHFGDGTRLSIL.

J is TRBJ2-5 and V is TRBV6-1, with TRBD2 matching 14 bases. CDR3 length: 15 amino acids. Unmatched junction bases numbered 2, after V lost 3 bases and J lost 5 bases. Per the germline V gene, CDR1 is MNHNS and CDR2 is SASEGT. CDR3 DNA sequence: TGTGCCAGCAGTGAGACTAGCGGGGGGGCGGAGACCCAGTACTTC. The encoded protein is CASSETSGGAETQYF.

The chain links TRBV9 to TRBJ1-5; D uncertain. V was pared by 4 bases and J by 0 bases, with 11 bases between. The germline CDR1 and CDR2 sequences are SGDLS and YYNGEE. This CDR3 has 15 residues. CDR3 amino acids: CASSTDPLSNQPQHF. In nucleotides, the CDR3 is TGTGCCAGCAGCACGGACCCTCTTAGCAATCAGCCCCAGCATTTT.

The chain couples TRBV9 to TRBJ1-2; possibly TRBD1 for D (5 bases). Per the germline V gene, CDR1 is SGDLS and CDR2 is YYNGEE. The germline V and J ends were trimmed by 0 bases and 2 bases, with 11 bases remaining between them. There are 15 residues in the CDR3. The CDR3 region is CASSVASRGNYGYTF. Here the CDR3 DNA reads TGTGCCAGCAGCGTAGCCAGTCGGGGGAACTATGGCTACACCTTC.

This chain connects TRBV30 to TRBJ2-5; TRBD2 aligns across 7 bases. Germline CDR1 reads GTSNPN; CDR2 reads SVGIG (reference sequence). With 5 bases clipped from V and 2 bases from J, the junction kept 8 bases outside the gene matches. This CDR3 region has 14 residues. CDR3 coding DNA: TGTGCCTGGTCTAAGCGGGGAGCGCAAGAGACCCAGTACTTC. It is translated as CAWSKRGAQETQYF.

The chain carries TRBV7-8 and TRBJ1-1; 10 bases agree with TRBD1. The CDR3 totals 19 residues. After removal of 5 bases from V and 0 bases from J, the junction contained 15 bases not matched to a gene. Germline V lookup: CDR1 SGHVS, CDR2 FQNEAQ. CDR3 sequence (DNA): TGTGCCAGCAGCCCTAGTATTGCCGGGACAGGGGTCTTGAACACTGAAGCTTTCTTT. Amino acid sequence: CASSPSIAGTGVLNTEAFF.

The chain carries TRBV30 and TRBJ2-5, with D possibly matching TRBD1 (5 bases). Germline-derived CDR1 and CDR2 are GTSNPN and SVGIG (reference sequence). This CDR3 spans 15 amino acids. V was shortened by 0 bases and J by 3 bases, with 14 bases between the two germline ends. The CDR3 is CAWSVPAGSKETQYF. The CDR3, as DNA: TGTGCCTGGAGTGTACCGGCAGGGTCAAAAGAGACCCAGTACTTC. The entire variable domain, with the rest obtained from reference TRBV30 and TRBJ2-5, is as follows: SQTIHQWPATLVQPVGSPLSLECTVEGTSNPNLYWYRQAAGRGLQLLFYSVGIGQISSEVPQNLSASRPQDRQFILSSKKLLLSDSGFYLCAWSVPAGSKETQYFGPGTRLLVL.

The V gene is TRBV19, the J gene TRBJ1-1, with D unclear. V lost 8 bases and J lost 2, with 12 bases in between. The germline V gene has CDR1 LNHDA and CDR2 SQIVND (reference sequence). This CDR3 has 13 amino acids. The CDR3 DNA follows: TGTGCCAGTTCTTTAGCCGGAAACACTGAAGCTTTCTTT. Its translation: CASSLAGNTEAFF.

The chain couples TRBV7-2 to TRBJ2-5; unclear D gene. From germline, CDR1 is SGHTA and CDR2 FQGNSA. V was cut by 4 bases and J by 4 bases, with 13 bases left in between. The CDR3 has 14 residues. The CDR3 reads CASSSSPGRETQYF. The CDR3 DNA reads as TGTGCCAGCAGCTCCTCCCCCGGGCGAGAGACCCAGTACTTC. The full variable domain, completed using reference TRBV7-2 and TRBJ2-5, is GAGVSQSPSNKVTEKGKDVELRCDPISGHTALYWYRQSLGQGLEFLIYFQGNSAPDKSGLPSDRFSAERTGGSVSTLTIQRTQQEDSAVYLCASSSSPGRETQYFGPGTRLLVL.

This clone showed up just once. The J gene is TRBJ1-6, the V gene TRBV30; D may be TRBD1 (6 bases). Trimming removed 0 bases from V and 4 bases from J, with 10 bases in between. This CDR3 has 15 amino acids. Per the germline V gene, CDR1 is GTSNPN and CDR2 is SVGIG (reference sequence). CDR3 amino acids: CAWSVGTPYNSPLHF. In nucleotides, the CDR3 is TGTGCCTGGAGTGTAGGGACACCTTATAATTCACCCCTCCACTTT.

The chain uses TRBV7-9 and TRBJ1-2; 9 bases line up with TRBD1. Germline CDR1 and CDR2: SEHNR and FQNEAQ (reference sequence). The ends lost 5 bases at V and 6 bases at J; junction bases unmatched: 4. The CDR3 runs to 13 residues. The CDR3 bases are TGTGCCAGCAGCCCACAGGGGGCGAATGGCTACACCTTC. This translates into CASSPQGANGYTF.